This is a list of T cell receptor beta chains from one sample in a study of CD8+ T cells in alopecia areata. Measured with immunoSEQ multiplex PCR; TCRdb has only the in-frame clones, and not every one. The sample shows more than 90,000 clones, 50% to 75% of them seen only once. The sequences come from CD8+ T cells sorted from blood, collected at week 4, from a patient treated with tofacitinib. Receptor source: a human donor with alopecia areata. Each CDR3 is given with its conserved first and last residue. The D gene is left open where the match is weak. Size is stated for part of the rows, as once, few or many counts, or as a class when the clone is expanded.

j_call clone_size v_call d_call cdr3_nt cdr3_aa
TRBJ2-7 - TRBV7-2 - TGTGCCAGCAGCTCCATTCTGACCGGACTCTCCTACGAGCAGTACTTC CASSSILTGLSYEQYF
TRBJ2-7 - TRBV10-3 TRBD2 TGTGCCATCACGCCCGGGAGGAGCGACGAGCAGTACTTC CAITPGRSDEQYF
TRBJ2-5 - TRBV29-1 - TGCACCCATCCGGGACCACAAGAGACCCAGTACTTC CTHPGPQETQYF
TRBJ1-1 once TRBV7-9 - TGTGCCAACAGGGATATGAACACTGAAGCTTTCTTT CANRDMNTEAFF
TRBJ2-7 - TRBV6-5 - TGTGCCAGCAGTTACGGGGGGTCCAATGAAAAGCAGTACTTC CASSYGGSNEKQYF
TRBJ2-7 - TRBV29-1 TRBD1 TGCAGCGTTGGGGGAATTTCCGGGACAGACGAGCAGTACTTC CSVGGISGTDEQYF
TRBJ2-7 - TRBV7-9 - TGTGCCAGCAGCTCGGACGGCCCCGAGCAGTACTTC CASSSDGPEQYF
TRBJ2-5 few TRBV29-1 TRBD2 TGCAGCGCAATTATAGCGGGGGGAGAGACCCAGTACTTC CSAIIAGGETQYF
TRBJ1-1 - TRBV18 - TGTGCCAGCTCACCACCGGGGGGGCAGGCTTTCTTT CASSPPGGQAFF
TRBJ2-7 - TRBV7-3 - TGTGCCAGCAGCTTACACGGGGATAACTACGAGCAGTACTTC CASSLHGDNYEQYF
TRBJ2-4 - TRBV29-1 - TGCAGCGTTGAGGAGGCCCCCTCGGACATTCAGTACTTC CSVEEAPSDIQYF
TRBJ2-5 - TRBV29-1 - TGCAGCGTTGAAGTTTCTGCAGAGACCCAGTACTTC CSVEVSAETQYF
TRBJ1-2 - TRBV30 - TGTGCCTGGAGTGCGGACATCAATAACTATGGCTACACCTTC CAWSADINNYGYTF
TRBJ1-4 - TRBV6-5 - TGTGCCAGCAAACCTGCAACTAATGAAAAACTGTTTTTT CASKPATNEKLFF
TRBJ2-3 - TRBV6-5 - TGTGCCAGCAGGCCAGGGGTTAGCACAGATACGCAGTATTTT CASRPGVSTDTQYF
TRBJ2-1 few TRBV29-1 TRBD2 TGCAGCGTTGAAGCGAGCGGGGACTACAATGAGCAGTTCTTC CSVEASGDYNEQFF
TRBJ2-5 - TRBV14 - TGTGCCAGCAGCCAAGAGGGGGGCCATGAGACCCAGTACTTC CASSQEGGHETQYF
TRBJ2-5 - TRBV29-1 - TGCAGCGTTGAAGATCTTAGCCTCGCGGAGGGAGTTCAAGAGACCCAGTACTTC CSVEDLSLAEGVQETQYF
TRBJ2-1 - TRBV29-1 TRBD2 TGCAGCGTCGACCCTAGCGGGGGATACAATGAGCAGTTCTTC CSVDPSGGYNEQFF
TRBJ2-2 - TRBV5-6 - TGTGCCAGCAGACCTACGGGAACCGGGGAGCTGTTTTTT CASRPTGTGELFF
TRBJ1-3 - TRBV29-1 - TGCAGCGTATTGGCGGCTCTCGGAAACACCATATATTTT CSVLAALGNTIYF
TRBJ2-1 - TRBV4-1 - TGCGCCAGCAGCCAAGGACTCAGCCCTAATGAGCAGTTCTTC CASSQGLSPNEQFF
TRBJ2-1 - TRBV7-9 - TGTGCCAGCAGCCCACCCCAGGACAAACTCGTATATACTGAGCAGTTCTTC CASSPPQDKLVYTEQFF
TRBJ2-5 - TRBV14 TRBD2 TGTGCCAGCAGCCCGCGACTAGCGGGGGGGCTCGGTGAGACCCAGTACTTC CASSPRLAGGLGETQYF
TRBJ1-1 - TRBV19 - TGTGCCAGTACCGGTTATGAGGCTTTCTTT CASTGYEAFF
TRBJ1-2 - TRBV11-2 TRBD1 TGTGCCAGCAGCTTAGCCGCAGGGGGCCACTATGGCTACACCTTC CASSLAAGGHYGYTF
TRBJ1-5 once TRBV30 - TGTGCCTGGGGCAGGGGTAGCAATCAGCCCCAGCATTTT CAWGRGSNQPQHF
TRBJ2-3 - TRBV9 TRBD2 TGTGCCAGCGGAGGGGATCTAGCGGGGGATGACACAGATACGCAGTATTTT CASGGDLAGDDTDTQYF
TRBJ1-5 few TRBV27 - TGTGCCAGCAGTTTATCAGGCAATCAGCCCCAGCATTTT CASSLSGNQPQHF